The 27 T cell receptor gamma chains in this list originate from one sample, sequenced in a study of Vδ1+ human thymocytes. Regarding the study as a whole: Thymic TRG and TRD repertoires appeared highly polyclonal, with Gaussian CDR3 length distributions.

Extracted RNA was reverse transcribed into cDNA. CDR3 amplicons came from multiplex PCR with pooled V-gene forward and constant-region reverse primers. TCRdb reapplied CATT to the multiplex PCR reads. Here the sample spans approximately 40,000 gamma-chain clones, roughly 21% being singletons. Their antigen targets remain unknown. Sequenced material: Vdelta1+ gamma-delta thymocytes from the thymus. Described subset: FACS-sorted CD3+ TCRalphabeta- TCRVdelta1+ TCRVdelta2- thymocytes. Receptors originate from a girl in the first two years of life who had congenital heart surgery.

Concerning this clone: A much larger clone is a single base away; this may be a read error. Other nucleotide sequences in the sample specify the same CDR3. The chain employs TRGV3 and TRGJ1 or TRGJ2. The CDR3 is 14 amino acids. The V gene's germline CDR1 is VTNTFY and CDR2 YDVSTARD (reference sequence). V was clipped by 0 bases and J by 4 bases; unmatched bases: 6. Here the CDR3 DNA reads TGTGCCACCTGGGACAGGCTGGGATATTATAAGAAACTCTTT. Protein: CATWDRLGYYKKLF.

There are a few counts of this clone. The chain links TRGV9 to TRGJ1 or TRGJ2. There are 13 residues in the CDR3. CDR1 is GITISATS, CDR2 ISYDGTV, per germline (reference sequence). V dropped 0 bases and J dropped 8; count of bases not matched to a gene: 7. CDR3 protein: CALWEVRLDKKLF. DNA of the CDR3: TGTGCCTTGTGGGAGGTGCGTCTGGATAAGAAACTCTTT.

In its sample, this clone was seen many times. Distinct nucleotide sequences in the sample also encode this CDR3. The rearrangement uses TRGV4 and TRGJ1 or TRGJ2. The V and J ends lost 0 bases and 2 bases, in that order; junction bases with no gene match: 4. From germline, CDR1 is EGSTGY and CDR2 YDSYTSSV. The CDR3 sequence is 14 residues long. The CDR3 DNA follows: TGTGCCACCTGGGATGGGCGGGATTATTATAAGAAACTCTTT. It specifies CATWDGRDYYKKLF.

Remarks on this clone: This may be a read error, as it is one base from a much larger clone. The identical CDR3 is also encoded by other nucleotide sequences in the sample. The J gene is TRGJ1 or TRGJ2, the V gene TRGV4. V dropped 0 bases and J dropped 3; count of bases not matched to a gene: 5. CDR1 and CDR2 from the germline V gene are EGSTGY and YDSYTSSV. CDR3 length: 14 residues. CDR3 amino acids: CATWDGPIYYKKLF. DNA for the CDR3: TGTGCCACCTGGGATGGGCCAATTTATTATAAGAAACTCTTT.

This clone has only a few counts. This chain joins TRGV2 and TRGJ1 or TRGJ2. Germline V gene sequence: CDR1 EGSNGY, CDR2 YDSYNSKV. V lost 5 bases to trimming and J lost 11 bases; unmatched junction nucleotides: 9. This CDR3 has 11 amino acids. The CDR3 reads CATWGGMEKLF. CDR3 DNA sequence: TGTGCCACCTGGGGCGGAATGGAGAAACTCTTT.

This clone was observed a single time. The J gene is TRGJP2, the V gene TRGV8. This CDR3 spans 14 amino acids. With 5 bases clipped from V and 5 bases from J, the junction kept 8 bases outside the gene matches. Germline V lookup: CDR1 VENAVY, CDR2 YDSYNSRV. CDR3 amino acids: CATWAQGSDWIKTF. CDR3 sequence (DNA): TGTGCCACCTGGGCACAGGGCAGTGATTGGATCAAGACGTTT.

As regards this clone: Since a much larger clone is just one base distant, this may be a read error. This chain connects TRGV2 to TRGJP2. The junction had 1 base not matched to a gene; V was cut back by 4 bases and J by 11 bases. CDR1 and CDR2 (germline): EGSNGY, YDSYNSKV. The CDR3 runs to 10 residues. DNA for the CDR3: TGTGCCACCTGGGAATGGATCAAGACGTTT. Protein sequence: CATWEWIKTF.

The V call is TRGV2, the J call TRGJ1 or TRGJ2. This CDR3 is 15 amino acids long. Germline values: CDR1 EGSNGY, CDR2 YDSYNSKV. Unmatched junction bases numbered 8, after V lost 1 base and J lost 2 bases. CDR3 bases: TGTGCCACCTGGGACGGTAATTCGGATTATTATAAGAAACTCTTT. It encodes CATWDGNSDYYKKLF.

There are a few counts of this clone. At the DNA level, this CDR3 is encoded by other sequences in the same sample as well. This sequence joins TRGV8 and TRGJ1 or TRGJ2. The CDR3 covers 13 residues. Germline lookup yields CDR1 VENAVY and CDR2 YDSYNSRV. The V segment lost 0 bases and the J segment 6 bases; nucleotides outside the gene matches: 5. The DNA for the CDR3 is TGTGCCACCTGGGATAGGCAAGGTTATAAGAAACTCTTT. This encodes CATWDRQGYKKLF.

This clone was detected only a few times. The J gene is TRGJ1 or TRGJ2, the V gene TRGV9. CDR3 length: 16 amino acids. Germline V gene sequence: CDR1 GITISATS, CDR2 ISYDGTV (reference sequence). Losses at the gene ends were 3 bases for V and 2 bases for J; bases not matched to a gene: 13. CDR3 in DNA: TGTGCCTTGTGGGAGCCCCCCGGCCACCATTATTATAAGAAACTCTTT. It yields the protein CALWEPPGHHYYKKLF.

The rearrangement uses TRGV8 and TRGJ1 or TRGJ2. J gave up 6 bases and V 7 bases, and 3 bases lay outside the gene matches. The CDR3 is 10 residues long. Germline V gives CDR1 VENAVY, CDR2 YDSYNSRV. The CDR3 loop reads CATCRYKKLF. For the CDR3, the DNA is TGTGCCACCTGTCGTTATAAGAAACTCTTT.

By share, this clone ranks as medium-sized. Other DNA variants within this sample encode the same CDR3. V usage is TRGV2 and J usage is TRGJ1 or TRGJ2. V trimming: 1 base; J trimming: 1 base; junction bases outside the gene matches: 1. This CDR3 has 13 residues. Germline loops: CDR1 EGSNGY, CDR2 YDSYNSKV. CDR3 amino acids: CATWDGNYYKKLF. CDR3 DNA sequence: TGTGCCACCTGGGACGGTAATTATTATAAGAAACTCTTT.

This chain links TRGV8 with TRGJ1 or TRGJ2. CDR1 is VENAVY and CDR2 is YDSYNSRV in the germline V gene. This CDR3 comprises 17 residues. The junction had 20 bases not matched to a gene; V was cut back by 6 bases and J by 3 bases. The CDR3 DNA is TGTGCCACCTGGCCTCCGAACAACTCCGTCCTTTATTATAAGAAACTCTTT. It encodes CATWPPNNSVLYYKKLF.

This clone was found a few times. This chain links TRGV8 with TRGJ1 or TRGJ2. This CDR3 has 14 residues. The trim removed 4 bases at V and 4 bases at J, leaving 10 bases unmatched. Germline loops: CDR1 VENAVY, CDR2 YDSYNSRV. The CDR3, as DNA: TGTGCCACCTGGGACCCAATGGGCTATTATAAGAAACTCTTT. Protein sequence: CATWDPMGYYKKLF.

Turning to this clone: A much more abundant neighbour one base away suggests this may be a read error. In the same sample, other DNA sequences code for this CDR3. The rearrangement links TRGV9 to TRGJ1 or TRGJ2. Trimming cost V 3 bases and J 5 bases; bases outside gene matches: 4. Germline CDR1 GITISATS, CDR2 ISYDGTV (reference sequence). The CDR3 is 12 residues long. In DNA form, the CDR3 reads TGTGCCTTGTGGGAGCTGGATTATAAGAAACTCTTT. Its protein product is CALWELDYKKLF.

This clone has a handful of counts. The chain has TRGV8 and TRGJ1 or TRGJ2. Germline trimming cut 3 bases from V and 6 bases from J; bases unmatched to any gene: 8. Germline CDR1 and CDR2: VENAVY and YDSYNSRV. The CDR3 has 13 residues. The CDR3 DNA reads as TGTGCCACCTGGGATGGCGGTTGTTATAAGAAACTCTTT. Encoded protein: CATWDGGCYKKLF.

This clone was observed once. A much more abundant neighbour one base away suggests this may be a read error. The rearrangement uses TRGV3 and TRGJ1 or TRGJ2. Germline values: CDR1 VTNTFY, CDR2 YDVSTARD (reference sequence). The V and J ends lost 0 bases and 3 bases, in that order; junction bases with no gene match: 5. The CDR3 is made up of 14 amino acids. The chain's CDR3 is CATWDRARYYKKLF. In nucleotides, the CDR3 is TGTGCCACCTGGGACAGGGCTCGTTATTATAAGAAACTCTTT.

This clone has just a few counts. At the DNA level, this CDR3 is encoded by other sequences in the same sample as well. The rearrangement links TRGV2 to TRGJP2. Germline loops: CDR1 EGSNGY, CDR2 YDSYNSKV. The CDR3 contains 12 residues. V lost 0 bases and J lost 12; bases outside the gene matches: 4. The CDR3: CATWDGRGIKTF. CDR3 nucleotide sequence: TGTGCCACCTGGGACGGGCGGGGGATCAAGACGTTT.

Concerning this clone: This may be a read error: a much more frequent sequence differs by one nucleotide. This chain uses TRGV3 with TRGJ1 or TRGJ2. V was clipped by 3 bases and J by 3 bases; unmatched bases: 5. Germline lookup yields CDR1 VTNTFY and CDR2 YDVSTARD (reference sequence). This CDR3 is 13 amino acids long. This CDR3 is CATWDAPYYKKLF. In DNA form, the CDR3 reads TGTGCCACCTGGGACGCACCTTATTATAAGAAACTCTTT.

About this clone: An end of the junction does not agree with germline; a read error may underlie this. This chain connects TRGV3 to TRGJ1 or TRGJ2. The CDR3 length is 15 residues. The germline CDR1 and CDR2 sequences are VTNTFY and YDVSTARD (reference sequence). In DNA form, the CDR3 reads TGTGCCACCTGGGACAGGCCTCCGGATTATTATAAGAACCTCTTT. Protein sequence: CATWDRPPDYYKNLF.

The sample holds a few counts of this clone. The germline gene is not matched at one end of the junction; a read error may be the cause. V and J are TRGV9 and TRGJ1 or TRGJ2. Germline V lookup: CDR1 GITISATS, CDR2 ISYDGTV (reference sequence). CDR3 length equals 12 residues. The CDR3 loop reads CALRRLSQRRLF. The CDR3, as DNA: TGTGCCTTGCGGCGGCTTAGTCAAAGACGACTATTT.

With regard to this clone: Germline and junction disagree at one end, which may indicate a read error. Other nucleotide sequences in the sample specify the same CDR3. V is TRGV2 and J is TRGJP1. Germline V gene data show CDR1 as EGSNGY and CDR2 as YDSYNSKV. The CDR3 runs to 16 residues. The DNA of the CDR3 is TGTGCCACTTGGGACGGGCCCGGTACCACTGGTTGGTTCAAGATATTT. Translation gives CATWDGPGTTGWFKIF.

A remark on this clone: Other DNA sequences in this specimen translate into the identical CDR3. The chain recombines TRGV2 with TRGJ1 or TRGJ2. V lost 1 base and J lost 1; bases outside the gene matches: 4. The CDR3 spans 14 residues. Germline CDR1 and CDR2: EGSNGY and YDSYNSKV. DNA of the CDR3: TGTGCCACCTGGGACGGACACAATTATTATAAGAAACTCTTT. Protein sequence: CATWDGHNYYKKLF.

The J gene is TRGJ1 or TRGJ2, the V gene TRGV5. This CDR3 region has 16 residues. Germline CDR1 is VINAFY and CDR2 is YDVSNSKD. J gave up 0 bases and V 0 bases, and 8 bases lay outside the gene matches. The CDR3 DNA is TGTGCCACCTGGGACAGGCCAGGGGCGAATTATTATAAGAAACTCTTT. It is translated as CATWDRPGANYYKKLF.

The chain uses TRGV2 and TRGJP2. V dropped 5 bases and J dropped 0; count of bases not matched to a gene: 6. The CDR3 has 15 residues. CDR1 is EGSNGY, CDR2 YDSYNSKV, per germline. The chain's CDR3 is CATWALYSSDWIKTF. CDR3 bases: TGTGCCACCTGGGCCCTATATAGTAGTGATTGGATCAAGACGTTT.

This rearrangement joins TRGV4 to TRGJ1 or TRGJ2. CDR3 size: 15 residues. Germline lookup yields CDR1 EGSTGY and CDR2 YDSYTSSV. The V and J ends lost 1 base and 6 bases, in that order; junction bases with no gene match: 12. Here the CDR3 DNA reads TGTGCCACCTGGGATGGACGTCAATACGGTTATAAGAAACTCTTT. This translates into CATWDGRQYGYKKLF.

In regard to this clone: Its ends do not fully match the called genes, so a read error is possible. The V and J genes are TRGV9 and TRGJP. Per germline, CDR1 GITISATS and CDR2 ISYDGTV (reference sequence). This CDR3 contains 17 residues. CDR3 sequence (DNA): TGTGCCTTGTGGGAGGCCCTTGGGTGGTTGGGCAAAAAAATCATGGTATTT. This gives the protein CALWEALGWLGKKIMVF.